The 15 T cell receptor beta chains listed next were all sequenced from one sample in a study of T cells in localized non-small cell lung cancer. Here immunoSEQ multiplex PCR was the method, and the copy in TCRdb shows in-frame clones only, minus some. The sample yields over 25,000 clones, 87% seen once. The starting material was peripheral blood, obtained before any cancer treatment. The receptors derive from a male donor aged 60 or over with stage I lung adenocarcinoma.

This chain uses TRBV5-6 with TRBJ1-2, with TRBD1 identical over 7 bases. Germline V gene lookup returns CDR1 SGHDT and CDR2 YYEEEE. The CDR3 covers 16 residues. V lost 0 bases to trimming and J lost 8 bases; unmatched junction nucleotides: 13. This chain's CDR3 is CASSLAHYRGRDGYTF. DNA for the CDR3: TGTGCCAGCAGCTTGGCCCATTACAGGGGACGGGACGGCTACACCTTC.

This chain connects TRBV2 to TRBJ2-7, with 13 nucleotides matching TRBD2. Trimming cost V 0 bases and J 5 bases; bases outside gene matches: 4. CDR1 is SNHLY, CDR2 FYNNEI, per germline. This CDR3 has 16 residues. The CDR3 DNA reads as TGTGCCAGCAGTGAAGCCGGGACTAGCGGGGCCCACGAGCAGTACTTC. Protein product: CASSEAGTSGAHEQYF.

The chain uses TRBV11-2 and TRBJ2-7, with 7 bases identical to TRBD1. The length of the CDR3 is 16 residues. In germline, CDR1 is SGHAT, CDR2 FQNNGV. J was trimmed by 3 bases and V by 1 base; bases with no gene match: 9. CDR3 region: CASSLGGPRDSYEQYF. For the CDR3, the DNA is TGTGCCAGCAGCTTAGGGGGACCAAGGGACAGCTACGAGCAGTACTTC.

This clone was observed a single time. The chain employs TRBV4-3 and TRBJ1-5; D is uncertain. Germline values: CDR1 LGHNA, CDR2 YSLEER. This CDR3 has 15 residues. The V and J ends lost 0 bases and 6 bases respectively, with 12 bases between them. CDR3 nucleotides: TGCGCCAGCAGCCAAGATTCGGGCCCGGCTCAGCCCCAGCATTTT. Translated, it gives CASSQDSGPAQPQHF.

The CDR3 DNA reads as TGTGCCAGCAGCTTTATCGTTGAGGGGGCAGAGACCCAGTACTTC. It encodes CASSFIVEGAETQYF. The V gene is TRBV5-5, the J gene TRBJ2-5; 7 nucleotides agree with TRBD1. V lost 2 bases and J lost 4; bases outside the gene matches: 8. Per the germline V gene, CDR1 is SGHKS and CDR2 is YYEKEE (reference sequence). The CDR3 sequence is 15 residues long.

This rearrangement joins TRBV18 to TRBJ1-1; D is ambiguous. CDR1 is KGHSH, CDR2 LQKENI, per germline. The CDR3 is 13 amino acids. V lost 1 base to trimming and J lost 0 bases, with 3 bases between them. The DNA of the CDR3 is TGTGCCAGCTCACCACAGGTGAACACTGAAGCTTTCTTT. Encoded protein: CASSPQVNTEAFF.

The chain uses TRBV11-2 and TRBJ1-4; D might be TRBD1 (5 bases). This CDR3 is built from 15 residues. Per the germline V gene, CDR1 is SGHAT and CDR2 is FQNNGV. V was pared by 5 bases and J by 4 bases, with 14 bases between. The CDR3 sequence: CASSRDWEINEKLFF. In nucleotides, the CDR3 is TGTGCCAGCAGCAGGGACTGGGAGATTAATGAAAAACTGTTTTTT. Combining the CDR3 with reference TRBV11-2 and TRBJ1-4 gives the whole variable domain EAGVAQSPRYKIIEKRQSVAFWCNPISGHATLYWYQQILGQGPKLLIQFQNNGVVDDSQLPKDRFSAERLKGVDSTLKIQPAKLEDSAVYLCASSRDWEINEKLFFGSGTQLSVL.

This rearrangement joins TRBV2 to TRBJ1-5, with TRBD1 matching over 8 bases. CDR1 is SNHLY, CDR2 FYNNEI, per germline. This CDR3 contains 15 residues. J was trimmed by 0 bases and V by 8 bases; bases with no gene match: 6. This chain's CDR3 is CASSQGGYSNQPQHF. The DNA of the CDR3 is TGTGCCAGCTCACAGGGGGGCTATAGCAATCAGCCCCAGCATTTT.

This clone was counted a few times. The genes are TRBV18 and TRBJ2-2; possible D gene TRBD1, 6 bases. CDR3 size: 13 residues. Between the trimmed V and J ends, which lost 4 bases and 6 bases, there was a span of 9 bases. The V gene's germline CDR1 is KGHSH and CDR2 LQKENI. CDR3 sequence: CASSHRDAGELFF. The CDR3 coding sequence is TGTGCCAGCTCACACAGGGATGCCGGGGAGCTGTTTTTT.

This clone was counted once. The V gene is TRBV9, the J gene TRBJ2-5, with 9 positions matching TRBD2. The CDR3 contains 18 residues. V lost 0 bases and J lost 5; bases outside the gene matches: 14. The V gene's germline CDR1 is SGDLS and CDR2 YYNGEE. The CDR3 region has the DNA TGTGCCAGCAGCGTAGATGGCGGGGGGGCCGTTTTTGGTGAGACCCAGTACTTC. Its translation: CASSVDGGGAVFGETQYF.

CDR3 region: CARDIELNTEAFF. The CDR3 region has the DNA TGTGCCAGGGACATCGAATTGAACACTGAAGCTTTCTTT. The V call is TRBV6-4, the J call TRBJ1-1; a possible D gene is TRBD1 (5 bases). Per the germline V gene, CDR1 is MRHNA and CDR2 is SNTAGT. With 9 bases removed from V and 0 bases from J, the gap between germline ends came to 11 bases. CDR3 size: 13 residues.

The chain couples TRBV4-1 to TRBJ2-5; 9 bases fit TRBD2. Trimming at V came to 1 base and at J to 3 bases, leaving 6 bases not matched to a gene. Germline V gives CDR1 MGHRA, CDR2 YSYEKL. The CDR3 is 16 residues long. CDR3 loop: CASSQGGGGAEETQYF. The CDR3 nucleotides are TGCGCCAGCAGCCAAGGGGGCGGGGGGGCTGAAGAGACCCAGTACTTC.

The chain is built from TRBV6-6 and TRBJ1-5, with 7 bases fitting TRBD1. With V trimmed by 6 bases and J by 8 bases, 7 bases remained unmatched. CDR3 length: 13 residues. CDR1 is MNHNY, CDR2 SVGAGI, per germline (reference sequence). In DNA, the CDR3 is TGTGCCAGCAGGGGAACAGGGGTCGAGCCCCAGCATTTT. This translates into CASRGTGVEPQHF.

Comment on this clone: Its ends do not fully match the called genes, so a read error is possible. In DNA, the CDR3 is TGTGCCAACAGCCTAAGACAGGGCTTCTATGGCTACACCTTC. Amino acids: CANSLRQGFYGYTF. The chain has TRBV5-8 and TRBJ1-2, with TRBD1 matching 7 bases. This CDR3 region has 14 residues. Germline CDR1 and CDR2: SGHTS and YDEGEE.

A word on this clone: The junction shows a germline mismatch at one end, possibly a read error. CDR3 residues: CASSEGFVGQPNF. The CDR3 bases are TGTGCCAGCAGTGAAGGGTTTGTGGGACAACCTAACTTC. J is TRBJ1-2 and V is TRBV2, with D maybe TRBD1 (6 bases). This CDR3 region has 13 residues. The germline V gene encodes CDR1 SNHLY and CDR2 FYNNEI.